This T cell receptor (beta chain) was identified during a study of shared clonotypes between healthy human individuals. V shed 3 bases, J shed 2 bases, and the junction held 7 bases outside the gene matches. The CDR3 is 15 residues long. Germline V lookup: CDR1 SGHTA, CDR2 FQGNSA. Sequencing used immunoSEQ multiplex PCR; TCRdb keeps in-frame clones, though not all of them. The table shows about a million clones, with about 72% occurring only once. V gene TRBV7-2 combines with J gene TRBJ2-7; TRBD1 matches 7 bases. This receptor was taken from a man younger than 35 in good health. Some clones in this sample may be carry-over from other donors' samples. Sequencing was done on a sample of memory CD4+ T cells from PBMCs. Subset denoted: CD45RA-negative fraction. CDR3 nucleotide sequence: TGTGCCAGCAGCTTCAACAGGGGTTCTGCCTACGAGCAGTACTTC. It is translated as CASSFNRGSAYEQYF.